Listed below are T cell receptor beta chains from one sample, sequenced in a study of blood T cell repertoires in COVID-19. Sequencing was performed with immunoSEQ multiplex PCR; in TCRdb, only in-frame clones are kept and a portion is missing. The sample consists of 300,000 to 400,000 clones, over 80% of them appearing once. The sample taken for sequencing was PBMCs or T cells enriched from blood (not recorded which). The receptors here all came from a man aged 30 to 45 who had recovered from COVID-19. CDR3s include the opening cysteine and the closing phenylalanine or tryptophan. The order of the fields is CDR3 protein, V gene, J gene.

CDR3 protein: CASSFPYASEQYF
V gene: TRBV5-5
J gene: TRBJ2-7

CDR3 protein: CASKTGTTMNYGYTF
V gene: TRBV19
J gene: TRBJ1-2

CDR3 protein: CASSTSTGAQYF
V gene: TRBV12-3/TRBV12-4
J gene: TRBJ2-5

CDR3 protein: CASSPGLGLYNEQFF
V gene: TRBV27
J gene: TRBJ2-1

CDR3 protein: CASSQTPGTAYEQYF
V gene: TRBV4-1
J gene: TRBJ2-7

CDR3 protein: CASSLALAKNIQYF
V gene: TRBV5-1
J gene: TRBJ2-4

CDR3 protein: CASSEWRGGSSPLHF
V gene: TRBV10-1
J gene: TRBJ1-6

CDR3 protein: CATSDPNRGWYGYTF
V gene: TRBV24-1
J gene: TRBJ1-2

CDR3 protein: CAIEGQVSPLHF
V gene: TRBV10-3
J gene: TRBJ1-6

CDR3 protein: CASSHRLGQSPYEQYF
V gene: TRBV3-1/TRBV3-2
J gene: TRBJ2-7

CDR3 protein: CASSRGRAGEQYF
V gene: TRBV14
J gene: TRBJ2-7

CDR3 protein: CASSFSGGIRYTDTQYF
V gene: TRBV5-1
J gene: TRBJ2-3

CDR3 protein: CAWTAKDSSGKNIQYF
V gene: TRBV30
J gene: TRBJ2-4

CDR3 protein: CASSPWTSGGITDTQYF
V gene: TRBV5-4
J gene: TRBJ2-3

CDR3 protein: CASSRGDRVGDTQYF
V gene: TRBV28
J gene: TRBJ2-3

CDR3 protein: CASSYRVSEKLFF
V gene: TRBV12-3/TRBV12-4
J gene: TRBJ1-4

CDR3 protein: CASRTGGYTF
V gene: TRBV2
J gene: TRBJ1-2

CDR3 protein: CATSGGESDRVNEKLFF
V gene: TRBV24-1
J gene: TRBJ1-4

CDR3 protein: CASSLLSPSGNNEQFF
V gene: TRBV7-9
J gene: TRBJ2-1

CDR3 protein: CASSRGQGGETQYF
V gene: TRBV18
J gene: TRBJ2-5

CDR3 protein: CASSPGQEANYGYTF
V gene: TRBV19
J gene: TRBJ1-2

CDR3 protein: CASSFPAGEETQYF
V gene: TRBV5-1
J gene: TRBJ2-5

CDR3 protein: CASSVQGNQPQHF
V gene: TRBV11-1
J gene: TRBJ1-5

CDR3 protein: CASSRQGAIQPQHF
V gene: TRBV6-5
J gene: TRBJ1-5

CDR3 protein: CASTATGLAGGYNEQFF
V gene: TRBV4-2
J gene: TRBJ2-1

CDR3 protein: CASSLGLTGGTDTQYF
V gene: TRBV5-8
J gene: TRBJ2-3

CDR3 protein: CASSLSLLANTEAFF
V gene: TRBV5-6
J gene: TRBJ1-1

CDR3 protein: CASSRSTYESGANVLTF
V gene: TRBV19
J gene: TRBJ2-6

CDR3 protein: CASSLTSGGSPGQYF
V gene: TRBV5-4
J gene: TRBJ2-7

CDR3 protein: CASTVDRGQNSPLHF
V gene: TRBV27
J gene: TRBJ1-6

CDR3 protein: CASSLMGAWTGELFF
V gene: TRBV5-5
J gene: TRBJ2-2

CDR3 protein: CASGGGMYEQYF
V gene: TRBV28
J gene: TRBJ2-7

CDR3 protein: CASSLAGASSYNSPLHF
V gene: TRBV7-2
J gene: TRBJ1-6

CDR3 protein: CASSRDRGAYNEQFF
V gene: TRBV5-4
J gene: TRBJ2-1

CDR3 protein: CATQLAETGGCSPLHF
V gene: TRBV21-1
J gene: TRBJ1-6

CDR3 protein: CASSLSLDSPEYGYTF
V gene: TRBV5-1
J gene: TRBJ1-2

CDR3 protein: CSVTGEAGELFF
V gene: TRBV29-1
J gene: TRBJ2-2

CDR3 protein: CASSYTVSTARYEQYF
V gene: TRBV6-2/TRBV6-3
J gene: TRBJ2-7

CDR3 protein: CASSLYPTGTYEQYF
V gene: TRBV11-3
J gene: TRBJ2-7